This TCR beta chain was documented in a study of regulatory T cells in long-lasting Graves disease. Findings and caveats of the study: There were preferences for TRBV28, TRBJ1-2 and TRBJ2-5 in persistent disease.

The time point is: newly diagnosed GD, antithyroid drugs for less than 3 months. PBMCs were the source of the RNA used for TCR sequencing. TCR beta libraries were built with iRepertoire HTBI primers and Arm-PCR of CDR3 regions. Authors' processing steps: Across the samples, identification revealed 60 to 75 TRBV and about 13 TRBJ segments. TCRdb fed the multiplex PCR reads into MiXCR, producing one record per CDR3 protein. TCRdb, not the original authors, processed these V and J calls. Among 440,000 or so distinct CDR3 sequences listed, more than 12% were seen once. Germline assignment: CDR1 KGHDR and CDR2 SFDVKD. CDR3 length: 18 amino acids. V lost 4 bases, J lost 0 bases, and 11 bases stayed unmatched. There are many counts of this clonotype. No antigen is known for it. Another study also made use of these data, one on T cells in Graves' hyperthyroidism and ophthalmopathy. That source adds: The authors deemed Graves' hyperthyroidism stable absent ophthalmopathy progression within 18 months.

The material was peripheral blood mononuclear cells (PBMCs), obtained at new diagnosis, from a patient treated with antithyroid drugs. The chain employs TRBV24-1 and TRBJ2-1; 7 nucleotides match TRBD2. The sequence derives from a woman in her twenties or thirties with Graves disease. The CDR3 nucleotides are TGTGCCACCAGTGACCCCTTTTCGACTAGCACCTCCTACAATGAGCAGTTCTTC. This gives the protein CATSDPFSTSTSYNEQFF.